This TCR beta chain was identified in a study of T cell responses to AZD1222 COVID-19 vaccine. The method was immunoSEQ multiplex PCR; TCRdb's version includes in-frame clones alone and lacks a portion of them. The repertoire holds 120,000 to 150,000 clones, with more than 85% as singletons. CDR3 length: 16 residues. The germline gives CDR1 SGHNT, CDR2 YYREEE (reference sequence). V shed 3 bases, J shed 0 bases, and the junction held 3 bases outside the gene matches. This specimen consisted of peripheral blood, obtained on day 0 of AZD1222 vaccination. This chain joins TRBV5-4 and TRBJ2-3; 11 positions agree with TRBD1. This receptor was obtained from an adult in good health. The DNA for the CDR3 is TGTGCCAGCAGCTCCGGGACAGGGGGAAGCACAGATACGCAGTATTTT. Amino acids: CASSSGTGGSTDTQYF.